This entry features one TCR beta chain sequence. Its antigen is undetermined. The data stem from a study of T cell responses to AZD1222 COVID-19 vaccine. Broader study findings: In the spike-specific TCR repertoire, nearly half reportedly target unmutated variant regions.

This CDR3 is built from 19 residues. V shed 7 bases and J 4 bases; nucleotides not matched to a gene: 22. Germline V gene sequence: CDR1 KGHDR, CDR2 SFDVKD. Clones were sequenced by immunoSEQ multiplex PCR, and TCRdb holds only the in-frame ones, with some missing. The table shows under 80,000 clones, with 70% to 90% occurring only once. The input for sequencing was peripheral blood, taken on day 0 of AZD1222 vaccination. This clonotype originated in an adult in good health. V is TRBV24-1 and J is TRBJ2-3; 7 nucleotides match TRBD1. This CDR3 is CATSDRGTESVFSPDTQYF. The CDR3 DNA follows: TGTGCCACCAGCGATAGGGGGACAGAGTCAGTCTTTTCCCCAGATACGCAGTATTTT.